This T cell receptor (beta chain) emerged from a study of blood T cells in healthy people across ages. The CDR3 covers 16 residues. The germline CDR1 and CDR2 sequences are SGHVS and FQNEAQ. V gave up 4 bases and J gave up 0 bases, with 15 bases separating them. It was with a sample-barcoded 5' primer and a J-beta primer mix that a second PCR of about 6 to 11 cycles was run. One entry per CDR3 protein, called by TCRdb with MiXCR from the 5' RACE reads. Of 1.5 million to 2 million distinct CDR3 sequences listed, approximately 50% were seen once; the top ten hold less than 2.5%. This TCR derives from a woman between 35 and 50 years old in good health. The sample consisted of blood. J is TRBJ1-2 and V is TRBV7-8; a weak D match, TRBD1 (5 bases). DNA of the CDR3: TGTGCCAGCAGCTCCCAAGGGACCCTACCTAACTATGGCTACACCTTC. It is translated as CASSSQGTLPNYGYTF.